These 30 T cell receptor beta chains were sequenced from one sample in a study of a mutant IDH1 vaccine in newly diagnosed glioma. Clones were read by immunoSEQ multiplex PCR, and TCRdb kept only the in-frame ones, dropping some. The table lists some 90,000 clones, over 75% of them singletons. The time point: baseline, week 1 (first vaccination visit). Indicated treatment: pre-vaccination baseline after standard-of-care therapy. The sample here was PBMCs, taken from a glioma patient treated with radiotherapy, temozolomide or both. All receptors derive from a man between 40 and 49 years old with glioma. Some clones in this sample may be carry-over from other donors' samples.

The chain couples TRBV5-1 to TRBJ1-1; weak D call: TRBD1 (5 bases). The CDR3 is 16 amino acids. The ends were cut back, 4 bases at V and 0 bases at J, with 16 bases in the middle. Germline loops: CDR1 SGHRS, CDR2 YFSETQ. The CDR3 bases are TGCGCCAGCAGCCCGTTAACGGGGCCTATGAACACTGAAGCTTTCTTT. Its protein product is CASSPLTGPMNTEAFF.

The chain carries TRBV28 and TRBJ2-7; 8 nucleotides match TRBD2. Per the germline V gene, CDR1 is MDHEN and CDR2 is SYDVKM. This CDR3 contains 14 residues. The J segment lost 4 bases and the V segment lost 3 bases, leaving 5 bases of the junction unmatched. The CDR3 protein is CASSLTGGPYEQYF. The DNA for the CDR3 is TGTGCCAGCAGTTTGACGGGGGGGCCGTACGAGCAGTACTTC.

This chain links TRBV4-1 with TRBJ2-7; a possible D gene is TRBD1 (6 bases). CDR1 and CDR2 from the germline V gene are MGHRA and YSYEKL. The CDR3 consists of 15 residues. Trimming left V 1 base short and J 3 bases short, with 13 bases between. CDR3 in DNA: TGCGCCAGCAGCCAAGGGCAGGGGCCCTTCTACGAGCAGTACTTC. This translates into CASSQGQGPFYEQYF.

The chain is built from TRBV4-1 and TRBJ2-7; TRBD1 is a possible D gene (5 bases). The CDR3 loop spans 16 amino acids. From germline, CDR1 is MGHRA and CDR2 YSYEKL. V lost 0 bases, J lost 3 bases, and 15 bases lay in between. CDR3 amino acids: CASSQDIGRAIYEQYF. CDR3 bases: TGCGCCAGCAGCCAAGATATTGGCAGGGCAATCTACGAGCAGTACTTC.

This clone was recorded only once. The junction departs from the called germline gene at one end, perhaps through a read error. The CDR3, as DNA: TGTGTCTGGAGTCAGTTCACTGAAGCTTTCTTT. This encodes CVWSQFTEAFF. The J gene is TRBJ1-1, the V gene TRBV30; D uncertain. Germline V lookup: CDR1 GTSNPN, CDR2 SVGIG (reference sequence). The CDR3 extends over 11 amino acids.

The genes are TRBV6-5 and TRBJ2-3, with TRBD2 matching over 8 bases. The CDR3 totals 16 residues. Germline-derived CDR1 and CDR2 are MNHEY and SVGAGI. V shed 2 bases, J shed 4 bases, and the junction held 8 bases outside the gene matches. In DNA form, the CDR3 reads TGTGCCAGCAGTTACGGGTCGGGGGGGCTAGCAGATACGCAGTATTTT. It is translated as CASSYGSGGLADTQYF.

CDR3 coding DNA: TGTGCCAGCTCACCCCCCGGGGGGGCTGGCGAAAAACTGTTTTTT. This gives the protein CASSPPGGAGEKLFF. V is TRBV18 and J is TRBJ1-4; D is possibly TRBD1 (6 bases). CDR3 length equals 15 residues. V lost 3 bases and J 8 bases, leaving 16 bases between the germline ends. The V gene's germline CDR1 is KGHSH and CDR2 LQKENI.

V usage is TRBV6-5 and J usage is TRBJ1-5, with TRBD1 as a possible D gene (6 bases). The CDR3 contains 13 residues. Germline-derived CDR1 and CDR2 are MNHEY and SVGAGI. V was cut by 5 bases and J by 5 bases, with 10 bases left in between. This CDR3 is CASSRTEYQPQHF. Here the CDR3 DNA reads TGTGCCAGCAGTCGGACAGAGTATCAGCCCCAGCATTTT.

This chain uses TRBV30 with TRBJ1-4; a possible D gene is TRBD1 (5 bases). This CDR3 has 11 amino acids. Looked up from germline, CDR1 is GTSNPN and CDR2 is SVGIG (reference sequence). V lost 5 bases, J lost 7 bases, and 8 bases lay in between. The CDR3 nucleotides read TGTGCCTGGCGGGGCCCTGAAAAACTGTTTTTT. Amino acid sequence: CAWRGPEKLFF.

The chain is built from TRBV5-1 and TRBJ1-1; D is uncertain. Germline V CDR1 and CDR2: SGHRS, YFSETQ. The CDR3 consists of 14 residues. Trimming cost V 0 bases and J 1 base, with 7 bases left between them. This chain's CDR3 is CASSLVSANTEAFF. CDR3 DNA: TGCGCCAGCAGCTTGGTTTCAGCGAACACTGAAGCTTTCTTT.

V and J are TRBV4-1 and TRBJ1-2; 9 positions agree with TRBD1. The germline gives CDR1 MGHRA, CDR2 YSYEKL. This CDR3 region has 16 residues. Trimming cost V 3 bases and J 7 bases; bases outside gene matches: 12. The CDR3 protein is CASSQRDREKFAGYTF. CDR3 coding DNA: TGCGCCAGCAGCCAGAGGGACAGGGAGAAGTTTGCTGGCTACACCTTC.

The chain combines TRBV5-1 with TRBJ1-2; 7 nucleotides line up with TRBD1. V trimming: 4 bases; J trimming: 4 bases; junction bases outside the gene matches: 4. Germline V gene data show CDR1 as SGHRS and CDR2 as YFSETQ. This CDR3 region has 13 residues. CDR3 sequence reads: CASSKGQTYGYTF. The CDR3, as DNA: TGCGCCAGCAGCAAGGGACAGACCTATGGCTACACCTTC.

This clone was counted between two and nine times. This CDR3 is CASSSDRPNGELFF. The CDR3 nucleotides read TGTGCCAGCAGCTCGGACAGGCCGAACGGGGAGCTGTTTTTT. This chain uses TRBV11-3 with TRBJ2-2; 7 positions agree with TRBD1. CDR3 size: 14 residues. J was trimmed by 7 bases and V by 4 bases; bases with no gene match: 6. Per germline, CDR1 SGHNT and CDR2 YENEEA.

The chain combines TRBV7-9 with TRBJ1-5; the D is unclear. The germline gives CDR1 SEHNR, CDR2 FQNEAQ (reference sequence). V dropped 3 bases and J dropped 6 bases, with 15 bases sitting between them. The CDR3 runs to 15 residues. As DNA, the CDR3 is TGTGCCAGCAGCTTGGGGTCCGGTGAAGGTCAGCCCCAGCATTTT. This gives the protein CASSLGSGEGQPQHF.

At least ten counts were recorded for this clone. The CDR3 reads CASNRGGEYEQYF. In DNA, the CDR3 is TGCGCCAGCAACCGGGGGGGCGAATACGAGCAGTACTTC. This chain links TRBV10-2 with TRBJ2-7; 8 bases are shared with TRBD2. Germline trimming cut 7 bases from V and 4 bases from J; bases unmatched to any gene: 6. The CDR3 runs 13 residues. From germline, CDR1 is WSHSY and CDR2 SAAADI.

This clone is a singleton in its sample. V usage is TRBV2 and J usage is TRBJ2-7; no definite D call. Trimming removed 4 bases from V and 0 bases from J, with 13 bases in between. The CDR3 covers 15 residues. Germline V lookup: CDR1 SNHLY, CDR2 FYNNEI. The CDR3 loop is CASSVAPLSSYEQYF. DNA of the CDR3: TGTGCCAGCAGTGTGGCACCTCTTAGCTCCTACGAGCAGTACTTC.

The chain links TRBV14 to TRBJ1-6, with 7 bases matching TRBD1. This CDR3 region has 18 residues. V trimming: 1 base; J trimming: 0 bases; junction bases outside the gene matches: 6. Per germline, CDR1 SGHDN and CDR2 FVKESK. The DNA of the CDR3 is TGTGCCAGCAGCCAAGGGTTCTCAGGGGGCTCCTATAATTCACCCCTCCACTTT. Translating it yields CASSQGFSGGSYNSPLHF.

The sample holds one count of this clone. The DNA of the CDR3 is TGCGCCAGCAGCCAAGAACGGAGTAGCGGGGTAGGGGATGAGCAGTTCTTC. This sequence encodes CASSQERSSGVGDEQFF. This sequence joins TRBV4-1 and TRBJ2-1; TRBD2 matches 8 bases. Trimming took 0 bases from V and 8 from J; bases not matched to a gene: 12. The CDR3 runs 17 residues. Per germline, CDR1 MGHRA and CDR2 YSYEKL.

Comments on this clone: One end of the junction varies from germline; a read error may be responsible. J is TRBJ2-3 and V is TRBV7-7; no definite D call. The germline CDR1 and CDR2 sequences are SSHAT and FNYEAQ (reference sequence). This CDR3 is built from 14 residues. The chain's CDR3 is CASSLGGRTDTQYF. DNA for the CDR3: TGTGCTAGCAGCTTAGGTGGGCGAACAGATACGCAGTATTTT. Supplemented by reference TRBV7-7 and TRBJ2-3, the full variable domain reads GAGVSQSPRYKVTKRGQDVTLRCDPISSHATLYWYQQALGQGPEFLTYFNYEAQPDKSGLPSDRFSAERPEGSISTLTIQRTEQRDSAMYRCASSLGGRTDTQYFGPGTRLTVL.

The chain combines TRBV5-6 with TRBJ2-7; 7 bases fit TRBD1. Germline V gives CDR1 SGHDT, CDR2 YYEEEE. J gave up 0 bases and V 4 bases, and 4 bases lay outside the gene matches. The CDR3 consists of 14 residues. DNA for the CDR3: TGTGCCAGCAGCAAGGGACAGAACTCCTACGAGCAGTACTTC. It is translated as CASSKGQNSYEQYF. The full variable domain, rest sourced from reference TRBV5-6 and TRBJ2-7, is DAGVTQSPTHLIKTRGQQVTLRCSPKSGHDTVSWYQQALGQGPQFIFQYYEEEERQRGNFPDRFSGHQFPNYSSELNVNALLLGDSALYLCASSKGQNSYEQYFGPGTRLTVT.

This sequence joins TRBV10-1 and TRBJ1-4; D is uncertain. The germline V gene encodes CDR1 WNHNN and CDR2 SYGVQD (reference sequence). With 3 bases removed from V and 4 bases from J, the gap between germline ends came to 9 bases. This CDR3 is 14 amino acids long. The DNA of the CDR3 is TGCGCCAGCAGTGATGGGCAGGTTAATGAAAAACTGTTTTTT. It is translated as CASSDGQVNEKLFF.

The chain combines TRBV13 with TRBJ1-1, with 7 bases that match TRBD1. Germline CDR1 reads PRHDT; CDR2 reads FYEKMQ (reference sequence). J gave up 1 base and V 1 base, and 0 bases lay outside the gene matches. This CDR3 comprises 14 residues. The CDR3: CASSLDRGNTEAFF. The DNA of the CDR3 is TGTGCCAGCAGCTTAGACAGGGGGAACACTGAAGCTTTCTTT. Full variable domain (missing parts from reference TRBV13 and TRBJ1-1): AAGVIQSPRHLIKEKRETATLKCYPIPRHDTVYWYQQGPGQDPQFLISFYEKMQSDKGSIPDRFSAQQFSDYHSELNMSSLELGDSALYFCASSLDRGNTEAFFGQGTRLTVV.

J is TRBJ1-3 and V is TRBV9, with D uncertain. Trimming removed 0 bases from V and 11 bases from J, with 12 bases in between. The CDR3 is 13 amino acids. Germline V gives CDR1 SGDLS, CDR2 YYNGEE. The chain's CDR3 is CASSVATGDAIYF. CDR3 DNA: TGTGCCAGCAGCGTAGCTACGGGCGACGCCATATATTTT.

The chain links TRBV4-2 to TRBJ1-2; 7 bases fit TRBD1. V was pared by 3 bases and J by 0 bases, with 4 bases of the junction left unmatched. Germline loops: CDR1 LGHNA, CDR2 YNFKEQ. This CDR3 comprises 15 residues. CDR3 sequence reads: CASSQRTGANYGYTF. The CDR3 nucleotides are TGTGCCAGCAGCCAGAGGACAGGAGCTAACTATGGCTACACCTTC.

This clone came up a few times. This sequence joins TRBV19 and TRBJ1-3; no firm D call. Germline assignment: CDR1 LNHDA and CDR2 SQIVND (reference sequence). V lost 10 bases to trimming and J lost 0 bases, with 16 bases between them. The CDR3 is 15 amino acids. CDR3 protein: CATLGGLSSGNTIYF. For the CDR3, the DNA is TGTGCCACCTTAGGAGGGCTCAGCTCTGGAAACACCATATATTTT.

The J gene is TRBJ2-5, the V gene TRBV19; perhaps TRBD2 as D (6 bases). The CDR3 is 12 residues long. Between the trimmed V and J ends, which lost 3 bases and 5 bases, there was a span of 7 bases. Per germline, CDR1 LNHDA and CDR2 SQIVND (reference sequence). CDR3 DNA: TGTGCCAGTAGTATTGGGGGGGAGACCCAGTACTTC. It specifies CASSIGGETQYF. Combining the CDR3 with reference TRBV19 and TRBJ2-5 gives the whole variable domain DGGITQSPKYLFRKEGQNVTLSCEQNLNHDAMYWYRQDPGQGLRLIYYSQIVNDFQKGDIAEGYSVSREKKESFPLTVTSAQKNPTAFYLCASSIGGETQYFGPGTRLLVL.

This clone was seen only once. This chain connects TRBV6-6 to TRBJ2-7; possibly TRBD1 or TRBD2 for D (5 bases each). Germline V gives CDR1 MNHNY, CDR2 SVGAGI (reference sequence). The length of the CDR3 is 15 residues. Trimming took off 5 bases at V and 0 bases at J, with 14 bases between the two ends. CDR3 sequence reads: CASSGRGTASYEQYF. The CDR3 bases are TGTGCCAGCAGTGGGCGAGGGACGGCCTCCTACGAGCAGTACTTC.

The CDR3: CAWSVLAGNEQFF. The CDR3 coding sequence is TGTGCCTGGAGTGTACTAGCGGGGAATGAGCAGTTCTTC. The rearrangement links TRBV30 to TRBJ2-1; 10 bases are shared with TRBD2. The ends lost 0 bases at V and 7 bases at J; junction bases unmatched: 0. The CDR3 covers 13 residues. Germline V lookup: CDR1 GTSNPN, CDR2 SVGIG (reference sequence). Looking up the rest from reference TRBV30 and TRBJ2-1 gives the full variable domain: SQTIHQWPATLVQPVGSPLSLECTVEGTSNPNLYWYRQAAGRGLQLLFYSVGIGQISSEVPQNLSASRPQDRQFILSSKKLLLSDSGFYLCAWSVLAGNEQFFGPGTRLTVL.

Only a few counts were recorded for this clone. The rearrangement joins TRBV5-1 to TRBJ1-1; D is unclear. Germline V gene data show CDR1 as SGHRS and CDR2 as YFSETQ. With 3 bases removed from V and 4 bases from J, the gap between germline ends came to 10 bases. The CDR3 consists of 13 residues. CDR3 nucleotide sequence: TGCGCCAGCAGCTCCGACCGGGGCACTGAAGCTTTCTTT. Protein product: CASSSDRGTEAFF.

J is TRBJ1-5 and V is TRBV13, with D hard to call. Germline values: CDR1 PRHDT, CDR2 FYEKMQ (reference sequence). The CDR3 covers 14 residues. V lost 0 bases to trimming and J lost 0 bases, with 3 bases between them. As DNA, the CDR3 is TGTGCCAGCAGCTTAGGGGGTAGCAATCAGCCCCAGCATTTT. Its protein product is CASSLGGSNQPQHF.